Listed below are T cell receptor beta chains from one sample, sequenced in a study of T cells after yellow fever vaccination. Each CDR3 protein is one row after TCRdb ran MiXCR on the 5' RACE reads. Here the sample spans 200,000 to 250,000 distinct CDR3 sequences, 3% to 4% being singletons. This sample comprised CD4+ T cells sorted from PBMCs, obtained 10 days after the yellow fever booster vaccination. The receptors derive from a man between 18 and 35 years old who received the YFV17D yellow fever vaccine. The CDR3 runs from the conserved cysteine through the conserved F or W. D genes are given only for firm matches. Rows may omit the clone size; those that give it use once, few, many or a size class.

j_gene: TRBJ2-1
d_gene: TRBD2
v_gene: TRBV24-1
abundance: many
CDR3aa: CATSDDTSGEQFF
CDR3nt: TGTGCCACCAGTGATGATACTAGCGGGGAGCAGTTCTTC

j_gene: TRBJ2-1
d_gene: -
v_gene: TRBV27
abundance: many
CDR3aa: CASRHRAPDNEQFF
CDR3nt: TGTGCCAGCAGACACAGGGCGCCGGATAATGAGCAGTTCTTC

j_gene: TRBJ1-3
d_gene: TRBD1
v_gene: TRBV6-1
abundance: many
CDR3aa: CASSDPGQGASGNTIYF
CDR3nt: TGTGCCAGCAGTGATCCGGGACAGGGAGCCTCTGGAAACACCATATATTTT

j_gene: TRBJ2-3
d_gene: -
v_gene: TRBV7-9
abundance: many
CDR3aa: CASSLGSVSTDTQYF
CDR3nt: TGTGCCAGCAGCCTGGGGTCCGTTAGCACAGATACGCAGTATTTT

j_gene: TRBJ1-2
d_gene: -
v_gene: TRBV6-4
abundance: few
CDR3aa: CASSDSSLGYTF
CDR3nt: TGTGCCAGCAGTGACTCGAGTCTTGGCTACACCTTC

j_gene: TRBJ1-5
d_gene: -
v_gene: TRBV27
abundance: many
CDR3aa: CASSPLQGIGQPQHF
CDR3nt: TGTGCCAGCTCCCCACTACAGGGTATTGGTCAGCCCCAGCATTTT

j_gene: TRBJ1-6
d_gene: -
v_gene: TRBV5-1
abundance: many
CDR3aa: CASRTGSNSPLHF
CDR3nt: TGCGCCAGCCGAACAGGGTCGAATTCACCCCTCCACTTT

j_gene: TRBJ2-6
d_gene: -
v_gene: TRBV2
abundance: few
CDR3aa: CASSERPGSGANVLTF
CDR3nt: TGTGCCAGCAGTGAAAGGCCGGGGTCTGGGGCCAACGTCCTGACTTTC

j_gene: TRBJ1-5
d_gene: -
v_gene: TRBV5-8
abundance: -
CDR3aa: CASSHYALRGAEQPQHF
CDR3nt: TGTGCCAGCAGCCATTATGCCCTCAGGGGTGCGGAACAGCCCCAGCATTTT

j_gene: TRBJ2-6
d_gene: TRBD1
v_gene: TRBV7-2
abundance: -
CDR3aa: CASSFRTGGSGANVLTF
CDR3nt: TGTGCCAGCAGCTTCAGGACAGGGGGTTCGGGGGCCAACGTCCTGACTTTC

j_gene: TRBJ1-5
d_gene: -
v_gene: TRBV12-5
abundance: many
CDR3aa: CASGLVLGGRGSVQPQHF
CDR3nt: TGTGCTAGTGGTTTGGTGTTAGGCGGCAGGGGATCAGTTCAGCCCCAGCATTTT

j_gene: TRBJ2-7
d_gene: TRBD1
v_gene: TRBV20-1
abundance: many
CDR3aa: CSATKAGTGGYEQYF
CDR3nt: TGCAGTGCTACCAAGGCAGGGACAGGGGGTTACGAGCAGTACTTC

j_gene: TRBJ2-3
d_gene: -
v_gene: TRBV9
abundance: -
CDR3aa: CASAGAWTDTQYF
CDR3nt: TGTGCCAGCGCGGGGGCCTGGACAGATACGCAGTATTTT

j_gene: TRBJ1-1
d_gene: TRBD1
v_gene: TRBV28
abundance: many
CDR3aa: CASSLWADRGNTEAFF
CDR3nt: TGTGCCAGCAGTTTATGGGCCGACAGGGGGAACACTGAAGCTTTCTTT

j_gene: TRBJ2-3
d_gene: -
v_gene: TRBV7-6
abundance: many
CDR3aa: CASSLPGAGTDTQYF
CDR3nt: TGTGCCAGCAGCTTACCGGGGGCTGGCACAGATACGCAGTATTTT

j_gene: TRBJ2-3
d_gene: -
v_gene: TRBV4-3
abundance: many
CDR3aa: CASSQEFTGAGDTQYF
CDR3nt: TGCGCCAGCAGCCAAGAATTCACGGGCGCGGGAGATACGCAGTATTTT

j_gene: TRBJ1-2
d_gene: -
v_gene: TRBV28
abundance: few
CDR3aa: CASSATYGYTF
CDR3nt: TGTGCCAGCAGTGCTACGTATGGCTACACCTTC

j_gene: TRBJ1-5
d_gene: TRBD1
v_gene: TRBV6-5
abundance: many
CDR3aa: CASSSGQGGQPQHF
CDR3nt: TGTGCCAGCAGTTCGGGACAGGGAGGTCAGCCCCAGCATTTT

j_gene: TRBJ2-7
d_gene: -
v_gene: TRBV10-1
abundance: many
CDR3aa: CASSELTGPPYEQYF
CDR3nt: TGCGCCAGCAGTGAGTTAACAGGGCCCCCCTACGAGCAGTACTTC

j_gene: TRBJ1-2
d_gene: TRBD1
v_gene: TRBV20-1
abundance: -
CDR3aa: CSARDSAGGPGGYTF
CDR3nt: TGCAGTGCTAGAGATTCGGCAGGGGGGCCTGGGGGCTACACCTTC

j_gene: TRBJ2-5
d_gene: -
v_gene: TRBV2
abundance: -
CDR3aa: CASKVSGVGETQYF
CDR3nt: TGTGCCAGCAAAGTTTCAGGGGTCGGGGAGACCCAGTACTTC

j_gene: TRBJ2-2
d_gene: -
v_gene: TRBV20-1
abundance: few
CDR3aa: CSARVPGLKATGELFF
CDR3nt: TGCAGTGCTAGAGTTCCCGGATTAAAGGCCACCGGGGAGCTGTTTTTT

j_gene: TRBJ2-1
d_gene: TRBD2
v_gene: TRBV5-1
abundance: -
CDR3aa: CASSPRGSAGGADEQFF
CDR3nt: TGCGCCAGCAGCCCTAGAGGGAGTGCGGGGGGGGCTGATGAGCAGTTCTTC

j_gene: TRBJ2-3
d_gene: -
v_gene: TRBV4-3
abundance: -
CDR3aa: CASSHGTYTDTQYF
CDR3nt: TGCGCCAGCAGCCACGGGACGTATACAGATACGCAGTATTTT

j_gene: TRBJ2-3
d_gene: -
v_gene: TRBV5-1
abundance: many
CDR3aa: CASSFLGWASTDTQYF
CDR3nt: TGCGCCAGCAGCTTCTTGGGATGGGCTAGCACAGATACGCAGTATTTT

j_gene: TRBJ2-5
d_gene: -
v_gene: TRBV20-1
abundance: -
CDR3aa: CSARGDIQETQYF
CDR3nt: TGCAGTGCCCGGGGGGACATCCAAGAGACCCAGTACTTC

j_gene: TRBJ2-2
d_gene: TRBD1
v_gene: TRBV18
abundance: many
CDR3aa: CASSPLGQGVITGELFF
CDR3nt: TGTGCCAGCTCACCACTCGGACAGGGTGTGATCACCGGGGAGCTGTTTTTT

j_gene: TRBJ1-2
d_gene: -
v_gene: TRBV27
abundance: -
CDR3aa: CASTHRPHGYTF
CDR3nt: TGTGCCAGCACGCACAGGCCGCATGGCTACACCTTC

j_gene: TRBJ1-1
d_gene: -
v_gene: TRBV7-2
abundance: many
CDR3aa: CASSPNQGNTEAFF
CDR3nt: TGTGCCAGCAGCCCCAACCAGGGGAACACTGAAGCTTTCTTT